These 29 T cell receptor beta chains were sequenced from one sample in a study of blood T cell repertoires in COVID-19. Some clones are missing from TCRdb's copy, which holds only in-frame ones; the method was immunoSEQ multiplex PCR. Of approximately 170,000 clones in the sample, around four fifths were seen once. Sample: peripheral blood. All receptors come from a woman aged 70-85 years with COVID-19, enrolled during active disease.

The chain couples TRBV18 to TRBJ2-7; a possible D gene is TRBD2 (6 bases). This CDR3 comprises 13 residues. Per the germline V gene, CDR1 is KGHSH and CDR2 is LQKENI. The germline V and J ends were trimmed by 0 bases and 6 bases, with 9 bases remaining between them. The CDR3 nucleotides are TGTGCCAGCTCACCACCGGAGGGGACCGAGCAGTACGTC. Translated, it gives CASSPPEGTEQYV.

The CDR3 reads CASSAQGEKRYTF. The DNA for the CDR3 is TGTGCCAGCAGCGCCCAAGGGGAAAAACGCTACACCTTC. The V call is TRBV12-3 or TRBV12-4, the J call TRBJ1-2; TRBD1 is a possible D gene (5 bases). V lost 6 bases to trimming and J lost 9 bases, with 17 bases between them. This CDR3 has 13 amino acids.

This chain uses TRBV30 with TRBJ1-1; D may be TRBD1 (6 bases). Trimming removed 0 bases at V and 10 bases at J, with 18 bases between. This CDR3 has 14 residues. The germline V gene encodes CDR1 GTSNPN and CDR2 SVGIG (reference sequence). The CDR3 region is CAWSVQGDRSGAFF. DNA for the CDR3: TGTGCCTGGAGTGTACAGGGAGATCGGTCGGGAGCTTTCTTT.

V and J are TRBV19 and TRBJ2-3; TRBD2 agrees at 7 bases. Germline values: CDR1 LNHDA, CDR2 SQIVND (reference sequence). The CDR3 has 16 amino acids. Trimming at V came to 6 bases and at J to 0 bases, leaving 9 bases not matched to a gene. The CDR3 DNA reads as TGTGCCAGTAGCTCTAAGCGGGGATCTAGCACAGATACGCAGTATTTT. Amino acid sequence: CASSSKRGSSTDTQYF.

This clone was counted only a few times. CDR3 protein: CASSLAGQGVSYEQYF. CDR3 bases: TGTGCCAGCAGCTTGGCCGGACAGGGGGTATCCTACGAGCAGTACTTC. The J gene is TRBJ2-7, the V gene TRBV5-5; 10 bases align to TRBD1. Germline V gene data show CDR1 as SGHKS and CDR2 as YYEKEE (reference sequence). The CDR3 consists of 16 residues. The trim removed 0 bases at V and 1 base at J, leaving 4 bases unmatched.

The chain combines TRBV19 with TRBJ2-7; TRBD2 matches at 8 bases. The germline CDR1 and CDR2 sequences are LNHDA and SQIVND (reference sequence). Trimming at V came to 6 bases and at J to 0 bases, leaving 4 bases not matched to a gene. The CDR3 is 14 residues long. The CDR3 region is CASSQAGVSYEQYF. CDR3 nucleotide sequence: TGTGCCAGTAGCCAAGCGGGAGTCTCCTACGAGCAGTACTTC.

DNA for the CDR3: TGTGCCAGCAGGGGACAGATCCTAGCCAAAAACATTCAGTACTTC. It encodes CASRGQILAKNIQYF. The J gene is TRBJ2-4, the V gene TRBV2; 7 bases map to TRBD1. V shed 6 bases and J 0 bases; nucleotides not matched to a gene: 5. The germline V gene encodes CDR1 SNHLY and CDR2 FYNNEI. The CDR3 runs to 15 residues.

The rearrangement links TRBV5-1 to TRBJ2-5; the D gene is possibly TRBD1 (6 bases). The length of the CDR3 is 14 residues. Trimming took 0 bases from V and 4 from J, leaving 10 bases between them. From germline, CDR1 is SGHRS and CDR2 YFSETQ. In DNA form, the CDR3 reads TGCGCCAGCAGCTTGGGGGGGCCGGGAGAGACCCAGTACTTC. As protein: CASSLGGPGETQYF.

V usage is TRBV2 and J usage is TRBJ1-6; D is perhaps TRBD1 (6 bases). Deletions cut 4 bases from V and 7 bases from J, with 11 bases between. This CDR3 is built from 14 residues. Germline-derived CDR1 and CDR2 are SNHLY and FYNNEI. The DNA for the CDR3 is TGTGCCAGCAGTGGGCAGGGGTTGAATTCACCCCTCCACTTT. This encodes CASSGQGLNSPLHF.

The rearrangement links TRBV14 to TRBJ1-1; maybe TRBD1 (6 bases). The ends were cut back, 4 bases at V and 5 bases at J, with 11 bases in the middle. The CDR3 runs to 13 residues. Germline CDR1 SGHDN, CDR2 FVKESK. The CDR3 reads CASSRGGRTEAFF. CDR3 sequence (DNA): TGTGCCAGCAGCCGGGGGGGCCGGACTGAAGCTTTCTTT.

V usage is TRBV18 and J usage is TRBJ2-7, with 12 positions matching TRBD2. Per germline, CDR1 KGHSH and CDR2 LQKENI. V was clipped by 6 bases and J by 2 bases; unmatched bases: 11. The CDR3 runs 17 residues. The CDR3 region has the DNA TGTGCCAGCTCGCGAAACGCGGCTAGCGGGGGGGCCTACGAGCAGTACGTC. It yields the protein CASSRNAASGGAYEQYV.

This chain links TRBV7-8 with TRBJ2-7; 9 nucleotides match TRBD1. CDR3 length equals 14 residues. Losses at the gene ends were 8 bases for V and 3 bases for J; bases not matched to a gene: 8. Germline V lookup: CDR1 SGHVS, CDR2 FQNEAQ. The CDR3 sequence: CASLPGQGFYEQYF. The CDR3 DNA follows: TGTGCCAGCTTACCGGGACAGGGATTCTACGAGCAGTACTTC.

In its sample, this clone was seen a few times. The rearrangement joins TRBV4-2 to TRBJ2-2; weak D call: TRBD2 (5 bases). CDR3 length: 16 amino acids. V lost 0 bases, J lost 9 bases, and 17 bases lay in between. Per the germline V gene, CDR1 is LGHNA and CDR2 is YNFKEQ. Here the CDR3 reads CASSQDDGRRRRELFF. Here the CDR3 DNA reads TGTGCCAGCAGCCAAGACGACGGCAGGAGGAGAAGGGAGCTGTTTTTT.

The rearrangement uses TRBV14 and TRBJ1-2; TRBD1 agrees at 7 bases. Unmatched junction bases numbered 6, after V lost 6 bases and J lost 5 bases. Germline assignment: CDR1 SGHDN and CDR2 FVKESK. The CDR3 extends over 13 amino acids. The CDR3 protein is CASSLTGNYGYTF. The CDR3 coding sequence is TGTGCCAGCAGTTTGACAGGGAATTATGGCTACACCTTC. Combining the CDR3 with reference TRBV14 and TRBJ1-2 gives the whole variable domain EAGVTQFPSHSVIEKGQTVTLRCDPISGHDNLYWYRRVMGKEIKFLLHFVKESKQDESGMPNNRFLAERTGGTYSTLKVQPAELEDSGVYFCASSLTGNYGYTFGSGTRLTVV.

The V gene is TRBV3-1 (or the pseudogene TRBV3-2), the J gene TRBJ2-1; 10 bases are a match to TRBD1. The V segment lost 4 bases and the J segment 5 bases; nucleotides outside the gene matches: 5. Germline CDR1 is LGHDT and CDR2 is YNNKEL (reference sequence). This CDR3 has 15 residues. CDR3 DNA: TGTGCCAGCAGCCCGGGGGACAGGGGCCACAATGAGCAGTTCTTC. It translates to CASSPGDRGHNEQFF.

Written as DNA, the CDR3 is TGTGCCAGCAGCCTGTTACGAGGGGGCACCGCTGTTAGTTCACCCCTCCACTTT. Encoded protein: CASSLLRGGTAVSSPLHF. The rearrangement links TRBV3-1 (or the pseudogene TRBV3-2) to TRBJ1-6, with 7 bases matching TRBD1. V lost 4 bases to trimming and J lost 9 bases; unmatched junction nucleotides: 18. In germline, CDR1 is LGHDT, CDR2 YNNKEL (reference sequence). The CDR3 has 18 residues.

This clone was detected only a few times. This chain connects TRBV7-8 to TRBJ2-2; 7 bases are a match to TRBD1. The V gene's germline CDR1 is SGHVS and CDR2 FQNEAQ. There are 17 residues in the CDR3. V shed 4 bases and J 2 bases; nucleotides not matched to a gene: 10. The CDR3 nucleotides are TGTGCCAGCAGCTGGACGACGGGACAGATTAACACCGGGGAGCTGTTTTTT. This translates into CASSWTTGQINTGELFF.

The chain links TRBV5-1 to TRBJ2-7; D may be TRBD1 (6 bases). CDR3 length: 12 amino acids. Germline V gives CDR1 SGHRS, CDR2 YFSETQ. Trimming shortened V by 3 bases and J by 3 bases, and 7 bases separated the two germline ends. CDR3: CASSSRGYEQYF. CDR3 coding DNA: TGCGCCAGCAGCTCCAGGGGCTACGAGCAGTACTTC.

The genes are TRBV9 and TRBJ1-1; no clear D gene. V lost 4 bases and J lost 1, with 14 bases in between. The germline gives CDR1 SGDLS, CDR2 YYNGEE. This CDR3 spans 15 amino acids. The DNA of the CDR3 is TGTGCCAGCAGCCCAAGTAGCCAGACGAACACTGAAGCTTTCTTT. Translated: CASSPSSQTNTEAFF.

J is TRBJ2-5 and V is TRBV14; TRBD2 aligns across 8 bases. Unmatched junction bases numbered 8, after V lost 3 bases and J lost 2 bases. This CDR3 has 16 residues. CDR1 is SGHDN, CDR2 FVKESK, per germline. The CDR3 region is CASSQRRLASQETQYF. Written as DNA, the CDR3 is TGTGCCAGCAGCCAGAGGCGACTAGCGTCTCAAGAGACCCAGTACTTC.

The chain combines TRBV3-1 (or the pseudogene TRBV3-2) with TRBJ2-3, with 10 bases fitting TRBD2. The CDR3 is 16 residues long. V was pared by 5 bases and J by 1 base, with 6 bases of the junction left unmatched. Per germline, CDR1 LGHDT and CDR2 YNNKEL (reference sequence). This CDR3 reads CASSATGTSGTDTQYF. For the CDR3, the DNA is TGTGCCAGCAGCGCCACCGGGACTAGCGGCACAGATACGCAGTATTTT.

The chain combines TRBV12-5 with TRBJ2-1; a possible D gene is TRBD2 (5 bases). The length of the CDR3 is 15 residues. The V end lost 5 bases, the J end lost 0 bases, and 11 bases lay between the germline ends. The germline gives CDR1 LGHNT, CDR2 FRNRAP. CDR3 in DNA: TGTGCTAGTGGTCCCGGGGAGAGCTCCTACAATGAGCAGTTCTTC. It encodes CASGPGESSYNEQFF. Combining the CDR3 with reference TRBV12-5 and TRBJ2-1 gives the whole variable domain DARVTQTPRHKVTEMGQEVTMRCQPILGHNTVFWYRQTMMQGLELLAYFRNRAPLDDSGMPKDRFSAEMPDATLATLKIQPSEPRDSAVYFCASGPGESSYNEQFFGPGTRLTVL.

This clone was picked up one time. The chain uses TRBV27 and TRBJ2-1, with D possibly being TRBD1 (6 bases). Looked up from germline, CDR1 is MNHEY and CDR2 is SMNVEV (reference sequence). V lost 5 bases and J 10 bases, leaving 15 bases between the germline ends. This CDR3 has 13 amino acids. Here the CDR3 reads CASSGTFGSEQFF. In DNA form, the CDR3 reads TGTGCCAGCAGTGGGACATTCGGGTCGGAGCAGTTCTTC.

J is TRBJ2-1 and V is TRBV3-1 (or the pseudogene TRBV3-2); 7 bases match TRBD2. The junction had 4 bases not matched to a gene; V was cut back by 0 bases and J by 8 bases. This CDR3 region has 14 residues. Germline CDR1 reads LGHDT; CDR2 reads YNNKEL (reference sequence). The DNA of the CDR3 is TGTGCCAGCAGCCAAGAATGGCGGGGGTATGAGCAGTTCTTC. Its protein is CASSQEWRGYEQFF.

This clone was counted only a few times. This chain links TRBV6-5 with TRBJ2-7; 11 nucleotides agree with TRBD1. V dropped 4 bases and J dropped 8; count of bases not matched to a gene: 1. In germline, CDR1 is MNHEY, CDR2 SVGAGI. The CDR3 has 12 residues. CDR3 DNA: TGTGCCAGCAGTTGGGACAGGGGGAAGCAGTACTTC. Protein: CASSWDRGKQYF.

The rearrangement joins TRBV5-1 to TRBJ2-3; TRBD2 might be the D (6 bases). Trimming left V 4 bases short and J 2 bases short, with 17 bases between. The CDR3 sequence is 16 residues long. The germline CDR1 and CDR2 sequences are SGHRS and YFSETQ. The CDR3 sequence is CASSTRRDSLTDTQYF. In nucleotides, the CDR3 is TGCGCCAGCAGCACCCGACGGGACTCGCTCACAGATACGCAGTATTTT.

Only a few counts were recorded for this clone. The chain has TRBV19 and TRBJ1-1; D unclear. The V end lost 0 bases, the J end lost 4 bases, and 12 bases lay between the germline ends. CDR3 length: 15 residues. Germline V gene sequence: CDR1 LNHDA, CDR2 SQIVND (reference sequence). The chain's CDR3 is CASSIDPTFSTEAFF. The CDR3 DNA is TGTGCCAGTAGTATAGATCCGACTTTCTCCACTGAAGCTTTCTTT.

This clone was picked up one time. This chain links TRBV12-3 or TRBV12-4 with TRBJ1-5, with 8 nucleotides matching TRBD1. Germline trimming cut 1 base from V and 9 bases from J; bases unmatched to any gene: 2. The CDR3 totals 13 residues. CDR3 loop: CASSLGTGRPQHF. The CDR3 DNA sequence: TGTGCCAGCAGTTTAGGGACAGGGCGGCCCCAGCATTTT.

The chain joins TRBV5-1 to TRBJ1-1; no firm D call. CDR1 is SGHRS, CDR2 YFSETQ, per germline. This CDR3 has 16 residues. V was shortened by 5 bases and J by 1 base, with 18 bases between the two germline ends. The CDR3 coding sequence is TGCGCCAGCAGACCCATCCCTCAACAGAAGAACACTGAAGCTTTCTTT. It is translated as CASRPIPQQKNTEAFF.